This T cell receptor beta chain was profiled in a study of control samples from healthy donors and cancer patients. TCRdb's copy holds only in-frame clones and misses some; the assay was immunoSEQ multiplex PCR. The data contain some 130,000 clones, 93% of them singletons. The sample taken for sequencing was PBMCs. The clonotype was recovered from a man aged 50-60 years with head and neck cancer.

This CDR3 reads CASSVDSDYGYTF. DNA of the CDR3: TGTGCCAGTAGTGTTGACAGTGACTATGGCTACACCTTC. The chain has TRBV19 and TRBJ1-2; possibly TRBD1 for D (5 bases). The CDR3 is 13 amino acids. The germline V and J ends were trimmed by 5 bases and 3 bases, with 10 bases remaining between them. Germline V gives CDR1 LNHDA, CDR2 SQIVND (reference sequence).